Listed below are T cell receptor beta chains from one sample, sequenced in a study of response to subunit inactivated influenza vaccine. Using its own MiXCR run on the RT-PCR reads, TCRdb lists one record per CDR3 protein. The sample contains a few hundred thousand distinct CDR3 sequences, about 14% of which appear only once. The sample here was PBMCs from blood, taken roughly 12 days after vaccination. The origin of the receptors is a man over 45 who received an inactivated influenza vaccine. Each CDR3 is given with its conserved first and last residue. The D gene is left open where the match is weak. Some rows have no size entry. The others give once, few or many, or a class for an expanded clone.

clone size	D gene	V gene	J gene	CDR3 protein	CDR3 DNA
few	TRBD1	TRBV7-7	TRBJ2-2	CASSSTDRGGELFF	TGTGCCAGCAGCTCTACGGACAGGGGTGGGGAGCTGTTTTTT
-	TRBD2	TRBV27	TRBJ2-3	CASSLRRLASGTQYF	TGTGCCAGCAGTTTAAGGCGACTAGCAAGTGGTACGCAGTATTTT
few	TRBD1	TRBV5-1	TRBJ1-4	CASSIGQGARTNEKLFF	TGCGCCAGCAGCATTGGACAGGGGGCGCGGACTAATGAAAAACTGTTTTTT
few	-	TRBV12-3/TRBV12-4	TRBJ1-4	CASSGTETNEKLFF	TGTGCCAGCAGCGGGACCGAAACTAATGAAAAACTGTTTTTT
many	-	TRBV6-1	TRBJ2-5	CASSQTPIVETQYF	TGTGCCAGCAGTCAAACCCCCATAGTGGAGACCCAGTACTTC
-	-	TRBV3-1	TRBJ1-1	CASSQEGREAFF	TGTGCCAGCAGCCAAGAAGGTAGGGAAGCTTTCTTT
-	-	TRBV5-6	TRBJ1-4	CASSPVGAGEKLFF	TGTGCCAGCAGCCCCGTCGGGGCCGGGGAAAAACTGTTTTTT
-	TRBD1	TRBV6-1	TRBJ2-5	CASSEAVPGQGGDTQYF	TGTGCCAGCAGTGAAGCTGTACCGGGACAGGGTGGAGACACCCAGTACTTC
few	-	TRBV14	TRBJ2-5	CASSSQERETQYF	TGTGCCAGCAGCTCACAGGAACGAGAGACCCAGTACTTC
-	-	TRBV4-3	TRBJ2-6	CASSQLWGKRSGANVLTF	TGCGCCAGCAGCCAATTATGGGGGAAAAGATCTGGGGCCAACGTCCTGACTTTC
-	TRBD1	TRBV6-1	TRBJ2-3	CASSKDRESTDTQYF	TGTGCCAGCAGTAAAGACAGGGAGAGCACAGATACGCAGTATTTT
few	-	TRBV18	TRBJ2-2	CASSQTRINTGELFF	TGTGCCAGCTCACAGACCAGGATAAACACCGGGGAGCTGTTTTTT
few	-	TRBV20-1	TRBJ2-5	CSADGGRNQETQYF	TGCAGTGCTGACGGAGGACGGAACCAAGAGACCCAGTACTTC
-	-	TRBV20-1	TRBJ2-7	CSARTPPNEQYF	TGCAGTGCTAGAACACCCCCCAACGAGCAGTACTTC
-	-	TRBV3-1	TRBJ2-7	CASSASRGTYEQYF	TGTGCCAGCAGTGCGTCTCGGGGGACCTACGAGCAGTACTTC
-	-	TRBV5-1	TRBJ2-3	CASSPLLSRRTSTDTQYF	TGCGCCAGCAGCCCCCTCCTCAGTAGAAGGACCAGCACAGATACGCAGTATTTT
-	-	TRBV5-5	TRBJ2-2	CASRSWQGITGELFF	TGTGCCAGCAGGTCGTGGCAGGGTATCACCGGGGAGCTGTTTTTT
-	-	TRBV7-9	TRBJ2-5	CASSLAPNIQETQYF	TGTGCCAGCAGCTTAGCGCCCAATATCCAAGAGACCCAGTACTTC
-	TRBD2	TRBV7-2	TRBJ2-5	CASSVRGGGTQYF	TGTGCCAGCAGCGTACGTGGCGGGGGAACCCAGTACTTC
few	TRBD2	TRBV5-1	TRBJ2-1	CASSLDPGLGLGEQFF	TGCGCCAGCAGCTTGGATCCGGGACTAGGTTTGGGTGAGCAGTTCTTC
few	TRBD2	TRBV10-3	TRBJ2-1	CAISGKGLAFNEQFF	TGTGCCATCAGTGGTAAAGGACTAGCGTTCAATGAGCAGTTCTTC
-	TRBD1	TRBV7-9	TRBJ2-5	CASSLGDRGLQETQYF	TGTGCCAGCAGCTTAGGAGACAGGGGACTCCAAGAGACCCAGTACTTC
-	TRBD1	TRBV27	TRBJ1-2	CASGQGYGYTF	TGTGCCAGTGGACAGGGATATGGCTACACCTTC
many	-	TRBV6-1	TRBJ2-7	CASSRWDGTYEQYF	TGTGCCAGCAGTCGATGGGACGGAACCTACGAGCAGTACTTC
-	TRBD1	TRBV5-1	TRBJ2-3	CATRQGAGMTDTQYF	TGCGCCACCCGACAGGGGGCAGGTATGACAGATACGCAGTATTTT
-	TRBD1	TRBV18	TRBJ1-1	CASSPKAGMSTGDRDEAFF	TGTGCCAGCTCACCAAAGGCCGGGATGTCGACAGGGGACCGGGATGAAGCTTTCTTT
-	-	TRBV4-3	TRBJ2-5	CASSQDLLAETETQYF	TGCGCCAGCAGCCAAGATCTACTAGCCGAGACGGAGACCCAGTACTTC
-	TRBD2	TRBV11-2	TRBJ2-5	CASSRSGGLQETQYF	TGTGCCAGCAGCCGAAGCGGGGGGCTGCAAGAGACCCAGTACTTC
many	-	TRBV5-1	TRBJ2-1	CASTLGVVGPNNEQFF	TGCGCCAGCACATTGGGAGTGGTCGGGCCGAACAATGAGCAGTTCTTC
-	-	TRBV19	TRBJ2-3	CASSMSHGDTQYF	TGTGCCAGTAGTATGTCGCACGGAGATACGCAGTATTTT
-	-	TRBV15	TRBJ2-3	CATSRDWVPDTQYF	TGTGCCACCAGCAGAGATTGGGTCCCAGATACGCAGTATTTT
-	-	TRBV11-2	TRBJ2-7	CASSSLRQYF	TGTGCCAGCAGCTCTCTCCGGCAGTACTTC
-	TRBD2	TRBV5-1	TRBJ2-1	CASSAPSGTYNEQFF	TGCGCCAGCAGCGCCCCTAGCGGGACCTACAATGAGCAGTTCTTC
few	-	TRBV7-6	TRBJ2-7	CASSSNRGYYEQYF	TGTGCCAGCAGCTCCAACCGGGGTTACTACGAGCAGTACTTC
-	-	TRBV5-1	TRBJ2-7	CASSIQPGTATYEQYF	TGCGCCAGCAGCATTCAGCCTGGGACGGCTACCTACGAGCAGTACTTC
-	-	TRBV4-3	TRBJ1-4	CASSQRLSTNEKLFF	TGCGCCAGCAGCCAACGTTTGAGTACTAATGAAAAACTGTTTTTT
-	-	TRBV5-1	TRBJ2-3	CASSAGRAADTRYF	TGCGCCAGCAGCGCGGGACGAGCCGCAGATACGCGGTATTTT
few	-	TRBV9	TRBJ2-1	CASSVEVGDYNEQFF	TGTGCCAGCAGCGTAGAGGTAGGAGACTACAATGAGCAGTTCTTC
-	TRBD2	TRBV12-3/TRBV12-4	TRBJ2-1	CASSTSGTSVNEQFF	TGTGCCAGCAGTACCTCCGGGACTAGCGTCAATGAGCAGTTCTTC
-	-	TRBV29-1	TRBJ1-1	CSVDQGPSGEAFF	TGCAGCGTTGACCAGGGGCCCTCTGGTGAAGCTTTCTTT
few	-	TRBV5-6	TRBJ2-1	CASSLVGAQGFYNEQFF	TGTGCCAGCAGCTTGGTGGGGGCACAGGGTTTCTACAATGAGCAGTTCTTC
-	TRBD2	TRBV2	TRBJ2-3	CASSEGHDSRTSGSTDTQYF	TGTGCCAGCAGTGAAGGACATGACTCGAGGACTAGCGGGAGCACAGATACGCAGTATTTT
many	TRBD2	TRBV20-1	TRBJ2-7	CSASPLLLAETYEQYF	TGCAGTGCTAGCCCCCTCCTTCTAGCGGAAACCTACGAGCAGTACTTC
few	-	TRBV2	TRBJ2-3	CASRTGLSTDTQYF	TGTGCCAGCAGGACGGGACTTTCCACAGATACGCAGTATTTT
many	-	TRBV6-2/TRBV6-3	TRBJ1-5	CASSREGGNQPQHF	TGTGCCAGCAGTCGGGAAGGTGGCAATCAGCCCCAGCATTTT
-	TRBD2	TRBV20-1	TRBJ2-7	CSANPLAGGPNEQYF	TGCAGTGCTAACCCCCTAGCGGGAGGGCCGAACGAGCAGTACTTC
-	-	TRBV20-1	TRBJ1-5	CSAISGTSNQPQHF	TGCAGTGCTATTTCCGGGACGTCCAATCAGCCCCAGCATTTT